This T cell receptor beta chain was profiled in a study of T cell repertoires in cytomegalovirus infection (dated by TCRdb to between 2019 and 2020). As for the study more broadly: The HLA type of each donor mattered for the analysis, because public TCR beta signatures pointed to carriage of CMV infection along with the matching HLA type.

Broad study findings and their caveats: The ex vivo response was dominated by HLA-C-restricted CMV-specific TCR beta clonotypes, which also provided the single most frequent clonotype in two of eight donors. In both this cohort and an independent roughly 330-donor cohort, the cumulative frequency of public TCR beta family members distinguished carriers of CMV infection plus the relevant HLA type.

Sequencing was performed on an Illumina HiSeq 1500. TCRdb applied fastp at Q25 and MiXCR to the public reads, then kept only in-frame beta chains. Every entry covers one CDR3 protein and lists the most common genes and DNA from its rows. The sample table holds 60,000 to 75,000 distinct CDR3 sequences, of which approximately 22% were seen once. Around three quarters of the sample comes from the top ten. Worth noting for this clonotype: Its antigen has not been determined. A much bigger clone sits one base away, suggesting this may be a read error. The conserved phenylalanine or tryptophan normally closing the CDR3 is absent here, so this likely arose from a read error.

The CDR3 is 14 residues long, counting both termini. Of the read, only the CDR3 DNA is kept; its 42 bases are in frame from base 1. V lost 8 bases and J lost 1 base, and the count of bases not matched to a germline gene is 0. Looking up the germline V gene yields CDR1 SGHTA and CDR2 FQGNSA. Sample: PBMCs, sequenced either directly or after in vitro stimulation (not recorded which). The chain is assembled from TRBV7-2 and TRBJ2-3, and 13 junction bases match TRBD2. This TCR was recovered from a human donor in good health (CMV status not recorded). Some clones in this sample may be carry-over from other donors' samples. The nucleotide sequence is given as TGTGCCAGCGGGACTAGCGGGGGCACAGATACGCAGTATTCT. It translates as CASGTSGGTDTQYS.